This is a list of T cell receptor beta chains from one sample in a study of OX40 agonist ivuxolimab in advanced cancers. Profiling relied on immunoSEQ multiplex PCR, and the TCRdb table lists in-frame clones only, not all of them. The table shows 100,000 or so clones, with approximately 90% occurring only once. The specimen was CD4+ or CD8+ T cells sorted from blood, collected in a trial of the OX40 agonist ivuxolimab. Every receptor here comes from an adult with an advanced solid tumor such as melanoma, head and neck, liver or kidney cancer. The CDR3 runs from the conserved cysteine through the conserved F or W. D genes are given only for firm matches. Clone size is not always given. Where it is, it says once, few, many or a class for expanded clones.

v_call	j_call	clone_size	d_call	cdr3_aa	cdr3_nt
TRBV4-1	TRBJ2-1	NA	TRBD2	CASSQEPLAGGPRFF	TGCGCCAGCAGCCAAGAACCTCTAGCGGGAGGGCCGAGGTTCTTC
TRBV7-2	TRBJ2-7	NA	TRBD2	CASSLGTTSGRIEQYF	TGTGCCAGCAGCTTAGGCACCACTAGCGGGAGGATCGAGCAGTACTTC
TRBV6-5	TRBJ2-7	few	TRBD2	CASSYYRTSLGEQYF	TGTGCCAGCAGTTACTACCGGACTAGCTTGGGTGAGCAGTACTTC
TRBV5-6	TRBJ2-3	few	TRBD2	CASSWGLATDTQYF	TGTGCCAGCAGCTGGGGACTAGCCACAGATACGCAGTATTTT
TRBV6-1	TRBJ2-5	once	NA	CASNIRALKTQYF	TGTGCCAGCAATATCAGGGCCCTGAAGACCCAGTACTTC
TRBV7-3	TRBJ2-7	NA	TRBD1	CASSPGTGPYEQYF	TGTGCCAGCAGCCCGGGGACAGGGCCCTACGAGCAGTACTTC
TRBV11-2	TRBJ2-2	NA	TRBD2	CASSRRIAGGTGELFF	TGTGCCAGCAGCAGGAGGATAGCGGGAGGCACCGGGGAGCTGTTTTTT
TRBV5-1	TRBJ1-3	NA	NA	CASSLEAGHGSGNTIYF	TGCGCCAGCAGCTTGGAAGCCGGACATGGCTCTGGAAACACCATATATTTT
TRBV6-1	TRBJ2-1	NA	NA	CASTRTGSERNEQFF	TGTGCCAGCACCAGAACAGGGTCTGAGAGAAATGAGCAGTTCTTC
TRBV5-1	TRBJ1-1	NA	NA	CASSLLAGMNTEAFF	TGCGCCAGCAGCTTGTTGGCAGGGATGAACACTGAAGCTTTCTTT
TRBV5-4	TRBJ2-7	NA	TRBD2	CASSWGGAGASYEQYF	TGTGCCAGCAGCTGGGGGGGAGCGGGAGCGTCCTACGAGCAGTACTTC
TRBV7-2	TRBJ2-1	NA	NA	CASSLAGLRHEQFF	TGTGCCAGCAGCTTAGCGGGTCTACGTCATGAGCAGTTCTTC
TRBV27	TRBJ1-3	few	NA	CASSPTVSGNTIYF	TGTGCCAGCAGTCCGACCGTCTCTGGAAACACCATATATTTT
TRBV25-1	TRBJ2-7	NA	NA	CASSQPGPLSYEQYF	TGTGCCAGCAGTCAGCCGGGCCCGCTATCCTACGAGCAGTACTTC
TRBV18	TRBJ1-5	NA	TRBD1	CASSPQQGDDQPQHF	TGTGCCAGCTCACCACAACAGGGGGATGATCAGCCCCAGCATTTT